This is a list of T cell receptor beta chains from one sample in a study of T cell changes during pregnancy in multiple sclerosis. This table comes from immunoSEQ multiplex PCR, and its TCRdb copy is limited to in-frame clones, with some not included. In the table there are roughly 100,000 clones, more than 90% of which are singletons. The sequencing here drew on peripheral blood, taken in the second trimester of pregnancy. These receptors were collected from a female donor with multiple sclerosis, enrolled in a pregnancy study. Both conserved end residues are part of each CDR3. The order of the fields is V gene, J gene, D gene, CDR3 protein. A D gene is named only where the DNA matches it firmly.

TRBV27	TRBJ2-7	-	CASRSPGVYEQYF
TRBV19	TRBJ1-5	-	CASSIYFASGNQPQHF
TRBV28	TRBJ2-3	TRBD2	CASRLAGGQNTQYF
TRBV30	TRBJ2-5	-	CAWSVKETQYF
TRBV6-5	TRBJ2-4	-	CASSSPAGLQYF
TRBV30	TRBJ1-4	-	CAGAATNEKLFF
TRBV7-9	TRBJ1-2	-	CASSSLGGNYGYTF
TRBV5-4	TRBJ2-7	TRBD2	CASSFRGRAEQYF
TRBV27	TRBJ2-7	TRBD1	CASRLMDRERYEQYF
TRBV7-8	TRBJ2-2	TRBD1	CASSLVRGPLENTGELFF
TRBV6-6	TRBJ1-2	TRBD1	CASSLQGTDPYGYTF
TRBV28	TRBJ2-5	TRBD1	CASSLYTGGGTQYF
TRBV11-2	TRBJ2-5	-	CASSLESWTQYF
TRBV5-4	TRBJ1-2	-	CASSLDAPGGYTF
TRBV18	TRBJ1-5	TRBD1	CASSPTTGAVQPQHF
TRBV30	TRBJ2-1	TRBD1	CAFPRTGEYNNEQFF
TRBV28	TRBJ1-2	-	CASRSSGVINYGYTF
TRBV5-1	TRBJ2-7	-	CASSFADREQYF
TRBV19	TRBJ2-7	-	CASSKLGSSYEQYF
TRBV27	TRBJ1-5	-	CASSSSGTLVNQPQHF
TRBV18	TRBJ2-1	TRBD2	CASSPRRLAIHEQFF
TRBV5-3	TRBJ1-5	TRBD1	CARREGWHGQGANQPQHF
TRBV6-4	TRBJ1-5	-	CASSELLAGVSSNQPQHF
TRBV2	TRBJ2-1	TRBD2	CASSRLAGDEQFF
TRBV30	TRBJ2-7	-	CAWSPPGTGNYEQYF
TRBV19	TRBJ2-4	TRBD2	CASSVTSGNKNIQYF
TRBV7-2	TRBJ2-5	TRBD2	CASSKGLAGDMYQETQYF
TRBV28	TRBJ1-5	-	CASRPPDRGSQPQHF
TRBV7-9	TRBJ1-1	-	CASSESQGLNTEAFF
TRBV6-5	TRBJ1-1	TRBD1	CASRGTGWNTEAFF
TRBV5-4	TRBJ1-2	-	CASRLTGFSGYTF
TRBV19	TRBJ2-2	TRBD1	CASRPGTGGSGELFF
TRBV2	TRBJ2-7	TRBD1	CASNLGQGFGEQYF
TRBV27	TRBJ1-5	-	CASSFARGSNQPQHF
TRBV6-5	TRBJ1-1	-	CASSSEVNTEAFF
TRBV2	TRBJ1-2	-	CASSESGLSGGYTF
TRBV5-1	TRBJ2-5	TRBD1	CASSQDRGGETQYF
TRBV30	TRBJ2-1	TRBD1	CAWSSAGTGVYNEQFF
TRBV6-1	TRBJ2-7	-	CASSDPRRGRLAYEQYF
TRBV25-1	TRBJ1-5	-	CASRQSANQPQHF
TRBV18	TRBJ1-1	-	CASSPLTTGGTEAFF
TRBV4-1	TRBJ2-1	TRBD2	CASSQEGPGTSGSYNEQFF
TRBV29-1	TRBJ2-1	TRBD1	CSVGDRGRGEQFF
TRBV27	TRBJ2-5	-	CASSLSSYQETQYF
TRBV7-8	TRBJ2-7	-	CASSLARVHEQYF
TRBV18	TRBJ2-7	TRBD1	CASSRDRGYLNEQYF
TRBV6-1	TRBJ2-6	-	CASSALPTIYSGANVLTF
TRBV9	TRBJ2-3	TRBD2	CASSVGGPSGRGTDTQYF